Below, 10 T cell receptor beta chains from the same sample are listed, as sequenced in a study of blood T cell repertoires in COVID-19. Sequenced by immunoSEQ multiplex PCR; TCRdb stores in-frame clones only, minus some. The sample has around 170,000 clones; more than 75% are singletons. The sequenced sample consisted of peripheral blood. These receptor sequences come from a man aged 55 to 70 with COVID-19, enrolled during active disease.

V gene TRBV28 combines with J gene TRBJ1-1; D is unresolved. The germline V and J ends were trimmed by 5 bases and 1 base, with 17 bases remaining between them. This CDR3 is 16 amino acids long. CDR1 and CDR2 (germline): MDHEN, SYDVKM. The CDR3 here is CASSLNREFSNTEAFF. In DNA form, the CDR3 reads TGTGCCAGCAGTCTAAATAGGGAGTTTTCGAACACTGAAGCTTTCTTT.

The CDR3 reads CASSQVRTSGSGEGEQFF. The CDR3 region has the DNA TGTGCCAGCAGCCAAGTTCGGACTAGCGGGAGTGGCGAGGGTGAGCAGTTCTTC. This chain links TRBV3-1 (or the pseudogene TRBV3-2) with TRBJ2-1; 13 positions agree with TRBD2. The CDR3 is 18 amino acids. V was pared by 1 base and J by 9 bases, with 12 bases of the junction left unmatched. Looked up from germline, CDR1 is LGHDT and CDR2 is YNNKEL (reference sequence).

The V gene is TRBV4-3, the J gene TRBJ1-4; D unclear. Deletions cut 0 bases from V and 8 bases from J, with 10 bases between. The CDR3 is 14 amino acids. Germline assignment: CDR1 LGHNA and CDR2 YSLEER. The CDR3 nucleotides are TGCGCCAGCAGCCAAGATCCGGCGGGGGAAAAACTGTTTTTT. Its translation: CASSQDPAGEKLFF.

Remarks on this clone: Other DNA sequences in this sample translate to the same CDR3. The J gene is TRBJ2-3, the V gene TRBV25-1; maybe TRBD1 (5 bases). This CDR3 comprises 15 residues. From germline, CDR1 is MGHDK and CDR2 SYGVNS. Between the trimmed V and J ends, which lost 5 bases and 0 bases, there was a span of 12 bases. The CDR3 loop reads CASSPTGDSTDTQYF. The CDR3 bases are TGTGCCAGCAGTCCCACAGGAGACAGCACAGATACGCAGTATTTT.

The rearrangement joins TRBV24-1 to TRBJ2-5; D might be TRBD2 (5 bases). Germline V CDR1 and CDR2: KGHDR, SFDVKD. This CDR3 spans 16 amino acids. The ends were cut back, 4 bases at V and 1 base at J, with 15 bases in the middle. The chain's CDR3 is CATSDALPGIQETQYF. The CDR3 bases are TGTGCCACCAGTGACGCGCTTCCGGGAATCCAAGAGACCCAGTACTTC.

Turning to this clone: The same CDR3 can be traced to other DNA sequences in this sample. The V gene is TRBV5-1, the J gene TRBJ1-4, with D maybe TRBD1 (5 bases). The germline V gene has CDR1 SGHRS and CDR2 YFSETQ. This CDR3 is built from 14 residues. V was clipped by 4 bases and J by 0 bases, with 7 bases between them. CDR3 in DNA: TGCGCCAGCAGCCTGACAGCAACTAATGAAAAACTGTTTTTT. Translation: CASSLTATNEKLFF. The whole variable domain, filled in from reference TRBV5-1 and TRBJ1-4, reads KAGVTQTPRYLIKTRGQQVTLSCSPISGHRSVSWYQQTPGQGLQFLFEYFSETQRNKGNFPGRFSGRQFSNSRSEMNVSTLELGDSALYLCASSLTATNEKLFFGSGTQLSVL.

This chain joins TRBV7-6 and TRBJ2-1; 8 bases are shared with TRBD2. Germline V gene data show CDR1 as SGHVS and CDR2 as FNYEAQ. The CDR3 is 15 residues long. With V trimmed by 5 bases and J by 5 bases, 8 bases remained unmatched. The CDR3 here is CASSPSGLVNNEQFF. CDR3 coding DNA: TGTGCCAGCAGCCCATCGGGACTAGTAAACAATGAGCAGTTCTTC.

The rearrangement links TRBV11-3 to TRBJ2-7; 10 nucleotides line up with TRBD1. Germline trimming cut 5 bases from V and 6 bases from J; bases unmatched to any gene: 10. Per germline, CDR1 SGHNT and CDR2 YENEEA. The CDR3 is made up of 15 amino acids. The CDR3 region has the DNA TGTGCCAGCAGCCGAACCGGGACAGGGGCCTTCGAGCAGTACTTC. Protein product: CASSRTGTGAFEQYF.

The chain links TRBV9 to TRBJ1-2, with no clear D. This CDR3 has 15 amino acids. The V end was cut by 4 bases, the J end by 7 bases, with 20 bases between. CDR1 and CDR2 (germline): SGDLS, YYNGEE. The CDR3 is CASSSRLGALAGYTF. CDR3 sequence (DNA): TGTGCCAGCAGCTCTCGATTAGGAGCCTTGGCTGGCTACACCTTC.

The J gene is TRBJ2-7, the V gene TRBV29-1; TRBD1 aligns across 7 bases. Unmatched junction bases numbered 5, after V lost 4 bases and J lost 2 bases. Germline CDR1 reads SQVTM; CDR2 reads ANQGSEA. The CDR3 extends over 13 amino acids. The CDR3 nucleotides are TGCAGCGTTGTGATCCAGGGGGCCTACGAGCAGTACTTC. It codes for CSVVIQGAYEQYF.